Listed here are 3 T cell receptor beta chains from one sample, sequenced in a study of blood T cell repertoires in COVID-19. Assay: immunoSEQ multiplex PCR; the TCRdb copy retains only in-frame clones and omits some. The table lists fewer than 200,000 clones, around 73% of them singletons, with 17% in the top ten. The sample consisted of PBMCs or T cells enriched from blood (not recorded which). The receptors derive from a woman between 50 and 59 years old who had recovered from COVID-19.

V gene TRBV6-1 combines with J gene TRBJ2-1; TRBD2 matches at 13 bases. The CDR3 length is 17 residues. Germline lookup yields CDR1 MNHNS and CDR2 SASEGT. V lost 3 bases to trimming and J lost 0 bases; unmatched junction nucleotides: 2. The CDR3 sequence: CASSETSGGSSYNEQFF. The CDR3 DNA reads TGTGCCAGCAGTGAGACTAGCGGGGGGAGCTCCTACAATGAGCAGTTCTTC.

J is TRBJ1-2 and V is TRBV6-6, with a weak D call TRBD1 (5 bases). Trimming took off 2 bases at V and 6 bases at J, with 16 bases between the two ends. The germline CDR1 and CDR2 sequences are MNHNY and SVGAGI (reference sequence). This CDR3 has 15 residues. CDR3 DNA: TGTGCCAGCAGTTACCCTGGACACGCGAACAATGGCTACACCTTC. Its translation is CASSYPGHANNGYTF.

The count of this clone is one. The chain carries TRBV28 and TRBJ1-6; 9 bases align to TRBD1. Germline CDR1 and CDR2: MDHEN and SYDVKM. With V trimmed by 6 bases and J by 3 bases, 6 bases remained unmatched. The CDR3 spans 16 residues. The CDR3 reads CASSTGQGNYNSPLHF. The CDR3 bases are TGTGCCAGCAGCACCGGACAGGGGAACTATAATTCACCCCTCCACTTT.